The 4 T cell receptor beta chains below were found in one sample sequenced in a study of metastatic and nonmetastatic thyroid tumors. TCRdb re-called clones via MiXCR from the PCR reads. Among fewer than 70,000 clones listed, just under 30% were seen once. Patients were all untreated before their thyroid surgery. Sample: blood. Receptor source: a female donor with papillary thyroid cancer or a benign thyroid nodule (not recorded which). Some clones in this sample may be carry-over from other donors' samples.

This clone was seen repeatedly, ten times or more. The chain combines TRBV12-3 or TRBV12-4 with TRBJ2-7; D is unclear. V gave up 4 bases and J gave up 0 bases, with 7 bases separating them. The CDR3 sequence is 13 residues long. The CDR3 loop reads CASSSYTSYEQYF. CDR3 in DNA: TGTGCCAGCAGTTCCTACACCTCCTACGAGCAGTACTTC.

The gene calls are TRBV20-1 and TRBJ2-7; D not resolved. The germline gives CDR1 DFQATT, CDR2 SNEGSKA (reference sequence). Trimming shortened V by 0 bases and J by 4 bases, and 13 bases separated the two germline ends. This CDR3 is built from 14 residues. CDR3 in DNA: TGCAGTGCTAGAGATAAGCTGGGCCGATACGAGCAGTACTTC. Translated: CSARDKLGRYEQYF.

This clone was observed a few times. The chain combines TRBV28 with TRBJ2-5; TRBD1 is a possible D gene (5 bases). Germline CDR1 and CDR2: MDHEN and SYDVKM. This CDR3 region has 13 residues. Trimming took off 6 bases at V and 5 bases at J, with 13 bases between the two ends. CDR3 residues: CASRLSGRETQYF. For the CDR3, the DNA is TGTGCCAGCAGACTCTCAGGGCGGGAGACCCAGTACTTC.

This clone was observed at least ten times. The chain uses TRBV29-1 and TRBJ2-2; D gene unclear. Germline V CDR1 and CDR2: SQVTM, ANQGSEA. V was cut by 4 bases and J by 1 base, with 7 bases left in between. The CDR3 is made up of 13 amino acids. The CDR3 region is CSVVGRNTGELFF. CDR3 DNA: TGCAGCGTTGTCGGCAGGAACACCGGGGAGCTGTTTTTT.